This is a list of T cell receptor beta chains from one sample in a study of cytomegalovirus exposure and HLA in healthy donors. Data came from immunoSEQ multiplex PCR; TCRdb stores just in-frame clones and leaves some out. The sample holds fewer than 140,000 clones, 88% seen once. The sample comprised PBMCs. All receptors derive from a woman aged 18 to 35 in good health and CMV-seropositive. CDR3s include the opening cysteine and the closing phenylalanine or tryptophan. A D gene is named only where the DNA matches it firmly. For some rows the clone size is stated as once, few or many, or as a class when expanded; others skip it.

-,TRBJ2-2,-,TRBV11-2,CAFSALNTGELFF,TGTGCCTTCAGTGCTCTGAACACCGGGGAGCTGTTTTTT
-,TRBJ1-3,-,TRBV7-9,CASSQIRGSGNTIYF,TGTGCCAGCAGCCAAATCAGGGGCTCTGGAAACACCATATATTTT
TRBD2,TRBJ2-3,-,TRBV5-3,CARSPTSGGASDTQYF,TGTGCCAGAAGCCCCACTAGCGGGGGGGCCTCAGATACGCAGTATTTT
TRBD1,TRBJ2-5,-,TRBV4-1,CASSPLTRDRGRFETQYF,TGCGCCAGCAGCCCCCTAACCCGGGACAGGGGGCGCTTTGAGACCCAGTACTTC
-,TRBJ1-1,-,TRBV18,CASSPATGNTEAFF,TGTGCCAGCTCACCAGCGACAGGGAACACTGAAGCTTTCTTT
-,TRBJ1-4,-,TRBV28,CASSTQKQGSREKLFF,TGTGCCAGCAGTACACAAAAACAGGGCTCAAGGGAAAAACTGTTTTTT
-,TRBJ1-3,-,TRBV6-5,CASSYSGRYLGNTIYF,TGTGCCAGCAGTTACTCGGGCCGTTATCTTGGAAACACCATATATTTT
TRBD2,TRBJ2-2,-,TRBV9,CASSFGRLAGNTGELFF,TGTGCCAGCAGCTTCGGACGACTAGCGGGGAACACCGGGGAGCTGTTTTTT
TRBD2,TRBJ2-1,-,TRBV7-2,CASSLGISGGEEQFF,TGTGCCAGCAGCTTAGGGATTAGCGGGGGTGAAGAGCAGTTCTTC
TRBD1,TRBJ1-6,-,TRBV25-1,CASSTPGTGGIGSPLHF,TGTGCCAGCAGTACTCCCGGGACAGGGGGGATTGGCTCACCCCTCCACTTT
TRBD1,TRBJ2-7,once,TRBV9,CASSVGGQGASEQYF,TGTGCCAGCAGCGTGGGGGGACAGGGGGCCAGCGAGCAGTACTTC
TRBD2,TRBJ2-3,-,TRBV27,CASSLTSGGAFSTDTQYF,TGTGCCAGCAGTTTGACTAGCGGGGGGGCCTTTAGCACAGATACGCAGTATTTT
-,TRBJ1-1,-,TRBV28,CASSLGNIGEAFF,TGTGCCAGCAGTTTGGGCAACATCGGAGAAGCTTTCTTT
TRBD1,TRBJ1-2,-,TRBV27,CASSQFGRGPLSGYTF,TGTGCCAGCAGTCAGTTTGGTAGGGGGCCTCTTAGTGGCTACACCTTC
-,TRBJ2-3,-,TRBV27,CASSLAASTDTQYF,TGTGCCAGCAGTTTAGCGGCGAGCACAGATACGCAGTATTTT